A selection of T cell receptor beta chains follows, all from one sample in a study of vaccination and CD4 T cells after COVID-19. These receptors are not linked to any known antigen. TCRdb re-called the PCR reads through MiXCR, storing one row per CDR3 protein. The table shows roughly 15,000 distinct CDR3 sequences, with 60% to 65% occurring only once. The sequenced sample was CD4+ T cells from blood, cultured in vitro. The receptors stem from a human donor who had recovered from COVID-19. The CDR3 runs from the conserved cysteine through the conserved F or W. D genes are given only for firm matches. Clone size appears in some rows only: once, few, many, or a class for an expanded clone.

TRBV10-3	-	TRBD1	TRBJ1-1	TGTGCCATCAGTGTCCGGGACAGTGGCACTGAAGCTTTCTTT	CAISVRDSGTEAFF
TRBV6-5	-	-	TRBJ1-1	TGTGCCAGCAGTTACCTCGACAGTCTCGCTTTCTTT	CASSYLDSLAFF
TRBV10-3	-	-	TRBJ2-7	TGTGTCATCAGTCGATACGAGGGTGACTACGAGCAGTACTTC	CVISRYEGDYEQYF
TRBV7-8	-	TRBD1	TRBJ1-2	TGTGCCAGCAGCCTCTACAGGGGGCAAGGCTACACCTTC	CASSLYRGQGYTF
TRBV27	-	-	TRBJ2-2	TGTGCCAGCAGTTTATCATACCCCACCGGGGAGCTGTTTTTT	CASSLSYPTGELFF
TRBV2	-	-	TRBJ1-1	TGTGCCAGCAGCTATCTCCCCCGCGACACTGAAGCTTTCTTT	CASSYLPRDTEAFF
TRBV2	once	-	TRBJ1-2	TGTGCCAGCAGTCAAGGAGAAGTGCATGGCTACACCTTC	CASSQGEVHGYTF
TRBV27	-	-	TRBJ1-2	TGTGCCAGCAGTTTTAGGGGCGGCTACACCTTC	CASSFRGGYTF
TRBV11-1	-	-	TRBJ2-5	TGTGCCAGCAGCGTCCTCGGGGTGGGGCAAGAGACCCAGTACTTC	CASSVLGVGQETQYF
TRBV12-3/TRBV12-4	-	-	TRBJ1-5	TGTGCCAGCAGGCCAGGGGTAAGCAATCAGCCCCAGCATTTT	CASRPGVSNQPQHF
TRBV20-1	-	-	TRBJ1-4	TGCAGTGCTAGATCCCCAGCGGAGGAAAAACTGTTTTTT	CSARSPAEEKLFF
TRBV10-3	-	TRBD1	TRBJ1-6	TGTGCCATCACCGGGACAGGGGATTCACCCCTCCACTTT	CAITGTGDSPLHF
TRBV10-3	-	TRBD2	TRBJ2-4	TGTGCCATCAGTGTGGGGGTAGGGACTACCGAAAACATTCAGTACTTC	CAISVGVGTTENIQYF
TRBV30	-	TRBD1	TRBJ1-2	TGTGCCTGGAAAACAGGGGCGGGAGGCTACACCTTC	CAWKTGAGGYTF
TRBV5-1	once	TRBD2	TRBJ2-7	TGCGCCAGCAGCTTGGGACTAGCGCCCTACGAGCAGTACTTC	CASSLGLAPYEQYF
TRBV7-8	-	-	TRBJ2-7	TGTGCCAGCAGCTTAGTCCCGGGGCCGTCCTACGAGCAGTACTTC	CASSLVPGPSYEQYF
TRBV7-2	-	TRBD2	TRBJ2-3	TGTGCCAGCAGCTGGGGAGCGGGGGAGGATACGCAGTATTTT	CASSWGAGEDTQYF
TRBV4-1	-	TRBD1	TRBJ1-6	TGCGCCAGCAGCCAAGGGTGGGACAGGGTGCAATCACCCCTCCACTTT	CASSQGWDRVQSPLHF
TRBV20-1	-	-	TRBJ2-2	TGCAGTGCTAGAGATCGGGGCCCGGAGGAGCTGTTTTTT	CSARDRGPEELFF
TRBV5-1	-	TRBD2	TRBJ2-2	TGCGCCAGCAGCTTGGTGACTAGCGGAACGAACACCGGGGAGCTGTTTTTT	CASSLVTSGTNTGELFF
TRBV24-1	-	-	TRBJ2-5	TGTGCCACCACCTCAACAGGGGAGGCAGAGACCCAGTACTTC	CATTSTGEAETQYF
TRBV20-1	-	-	TRBJ1-6	TGCAGTGCTAGCCCCGGTACGGGACAAGATTCACCCCTCCACTTT	CSASPGTGQDSPLHF
TRBV5-1	once	-	TRBJ2-7	TGCGCCAGCACCTCTACTACAGGGAACGAGCAGTACTTC	CASTSTTGNEQYF
TRBV6-5	few	TRBD1	TRBJ2-5	TGTGCCAGCAGTTACACAGGGGGCGTCGTAGAGACCCAGTACTTC	CASSYTGGVVETQYF
TRBV6-1	-	TRBD1	TRBJ1-2	TGTGCCAGCAGCCGGGACAGGCGGGGCTACACCTTC	CASSRDRRGYTF
TRBV20-1	-	-	TRBJ2-5	TGCAGTGCTAGGACACGGGGAGAGACCCAGTACTTC	CSARTRGETQYF
TRBV12-3/TRBV12-4	once	-	TRBJ2-5	TGTGCCAGCTTCTGCACCGTGATGTTGGTGGAGACCCAGTACTTC	CASFCTVMLVETQYF
TRBV28	once	-	TRBJ1-2	TGTGCCAGCAAACTCCAGGGGTCCTATGGCTACACCTTC	CASKLQGSYGYTF
TRBV5-4	-	-	TRBJ2-5	TGTGCCAGCAGCTTGCAGGGAGGCCAAGAGACCCAGTACTTC	CASSLQGGQETQYF
TRBV12-3/TRBV12-4	-	TRBD1	TRBJ2-4	TGTGCCAGCAGACGGGACAGGGAAGAAAACATTCAGTACTTC	CASRRDREENIQYF
TRBV20-1	-	-	TRBJ1-1	TGCAGTGCTACCGGTACCACTGAAGCTTTCTTT	CSATGTTEAFF
TRBV19	-	TRBD1	TRBJ2-5	TGTGCCAGTAGTATTGGGACAGCACAAGAGACCCAGTACTTC	CASSIGTAQETQYF
TRBV20-1	-	TRBD2	TRBJ2-3	TGCAGTGCTAGAGCGACTAGCGGGAAGGGAGATACGCAGTATTTT	CSARATSGKGDTQYF
TRBV5-1	-	TRBD1	TRBJ2-7	TGCGCCAGCAGCTTGGGACAGGGGTCCTACGAGCAGTACTTC	CASSLGQGSYEQYF
TRBV19	-	-	TRBJ1-1	TGTGCCAGTAGTTCCAGAGCGGGGAGAACTGAAGCTTTCTTT	CASSSRAGRTEAFF
TRBV7-2	once	TRBD2	TRBJ2-1	TGTGCCAGCAGGCGCGGGAGGGCCAATGAGCAGTTCTTC	CASRRGRANEQFF
TRBV21-1	few	-	TRBJ1-2	TGTGCCAGCTGTCAGTCCAGGTGCCATAACTATGGCTACACCTTC	CASCQSRCHNYGYTF
TRBV5-1	few	TRBD2	TRBJ2-5	TGCGCCAGCAGCTCCGGAGAAGGCGGGAGCGGAGAGACCCAGTACTTC	CASSSGEGGSGETQYF
TRBV5-1	-	-	TRBJ2-2	TGCGCCAGCAGCTTCCCACAGGGTACCGGGGAGCTGTTTTTT	CASSFPQGTGELFF
TRBV24-1	-	-	TRBJ2-3	TGTGCCACCAGAAGGGGAGATACGCAGTATTTT	CATRRGDTQYF
TRBV6-1	few	-	TRBJ1-1	TGTGCCAGCGGCACCGCAGGGGTGGGAACTGAAGCTTTCTTT	CASGTAGVGTEAFF
TRBV24-1	few	TRBD2	TRBJ2-1	TGTGCCACCCAGGGGACTAGCGCATACAATGAGCAGTTCTTC	CATQGTSAYNEQFF
TRBV11-3	-	-	TRBJ2-7	TGTGCCAGCAGCCCCGGAGGGCAGGAGCAGTACTTC	CASSPGGQEQYF
TRBV12-3/TRBV12-4	-	-	TRBJ1-5	TGTGCCAGCAGTTGGGGACACCTTAGCAATCAGCCCCAGCATTTT	CASSWGHLSNQPQHF
TRBV20-1	few	TRBD2	TRBJ2-3	TGCAGTGCCCCAGGAGCGGGAGCGACAGATACGCAGTATTTT	CSAPGAGATDTQYF